This is a list of T cell receptor beta chains from one sample in a study of T cells in localized non-small cell lung cancer. Using immunoSEQ multiplex PCR, the repertoire was profiled, and TCRdb retains in-frame clones only, with some absent. The sample holds about 52,000 clones, approximately 86% seen once. The sequences come from PBMCs, collected before any cancer treatment. The receptors here all came from a female donor with stage II lung adenocarcinoma. Each CDR3 is given with its conserved first and last residue. The D gene is left open where the match is weak. Only part of the rows carry a size: once, few, many, or a class if the clone is expanded.

>NA|NA|TRBV5-1|TRBJ2-1
CASSGTFIYNEQFF
TGCGCCAGTTCCGGGACTTTCATCTACAATGAGCAGTTCTTC
>NA|NA|TRBV7-3|TRBJ2-1
CASSLRGSANEQFF
TGTGCCAGCAGCTTAAGGGGGTCGGCCAATGAGCAGTTCTTC
>TRBD1|NA|TRBV7-9|TRBJ2-1
CASSLAARGSAYNEQFF
TGTGCCAGCAGCTTAGCGGCCAGGGGGTCGGCCTACAATGAGCAGTTCTTC
>TRBD2|NA|TRBV9|TRBJ2-1
CASSVLRSGVGNEQFF
TGTGCCAGCAGCGTATTAAGAAGCGGGGTAGGGAATGAGCAGTTCTTC
>NA|few|TRBV2|TRBJ1-1
CASTSMGRGTEAFF
TGTGCCAGCACCTCAATGGGGAGGGGCACTGAAGCTTTCTTT
>NA|NA|TRBV7-9|TRBJ1-1
CASSLSDPGRDAFF
TGTGCCAGCAGCTTAAGCGACCCTGGGAGGGATGCTTTCTTT
>NA|NA|TRBV29-1|TRBJ1-1
CSVDGLMNTEAFF
TGCAGCGTGGACGGACTGATGAACACTGAAGCTTTCTTT
>NA|NA|TRBV11-2|TRBJ1-3
CASSSGGPGNTIYF
TGTGCCAGCAGCTCTGGGGGTCCCGGAAACACCATATATTTT
>NA|few|TRBV5-1|TRBJ1-4
CASSLGSRANEKLFF
TGCGCCAGCAGCTTGGGAAGCAGGGCTAATGAAAAACTGTTTTTT
>TRBD1|NA|TRBV19|TRBJ1-4
CASSRRTGGNEKLFF
TGTGCCAGTAGTCGGCGGACAGGGGGAAATGAAAAACTGTTTTTT
>TRBD1|NA|TRBV9|TRBJ1-2
CASSEGGTGTMETF
TGTGCCAGCAGCGAGGGGGGGACAGGAACTATGGAAACCTTC
>NA|few|TRBV7-9|TRBJ1-5
CASSLKGDQPQHF
TGTGCCAGCAGCTTAAAAGGAGATCAGCCCCAGCATTTT
>TRBD2|NA|TRBV6-1|TRBJ2-7
CASGLAGGQDEQYF
TGTGCCAGCGGACTAGCGGGGGGCCAAGACGAGCAGTACTTC
>TRBD1|NA|TRBV6-5|TRBJ1-1
CASSLGTGRKDEAFF
TGTGCCAGCAGTTTAGGGACAGGGCGGAAGGATGAAGCTTTCTTT
>NA|NA|TRBV27|TRBJ2-1
CASCLDSYNEQFF
TGTGCCAGCTGCCTAGATTCCTACAATGAGCAGTTCTTC
>NA|NA|TRBV2|TRBJ2-7
CASSETLLTYEQYF
TGTGCCAGCAGTGAAACACTATTGACCTACGAGCAGTACTTC
>NA|once|TRBV4-1|TRBJ2-5
CASSQDLRGGGETQYF
TGCGCCAGCAGCCAAGATCTGAGGGGCGGCGGGGAGACCCAGTACTTC
>NA|NA|TRBV10-3|TRBJ1-1
CAIRSRDSGAFF
TGTGCCATCAGGTCCAGGGACTCGGGGGCTTTCTTT
>TRBD2|NA|TRBV7-3|TRBJ2-1
CASSLSGSSYNEQFF
TGTGCCAGCAGCCTTAGCGGGAGCTCCTACAATGAGCAGTTCTTC
>TRBD2|NA|TRBV5-1|TRBJ2-6
CASSLGGLANSGANVLTF
TGCGCCAGCAGCTTGGGTGGACTAGCCAACTCTGGGGCCAACGTCCTGACTTTC
>TRBD1|NA|TRBV7-9|TRBJ1-2
CASTPGQGVYGYTF
TGTGCCAGCACCCCGGGACAGGGAGTCTATGGCTACACCTTC
>NA|many|TRBV27|TRBJ1-2
CASWSDLNYGYTF
TGTGCCAGCTGGTCGGACCTCAACTATGGCTACACCTTC
>NA|NA|TRBV27|TRBJ2-1
CASKVQGGLGSYNEQFF
TGTGCCAGCAAAGTGCAGGGGGGGCTGGGCTCCTACAATGAGCAGTTCTTC
>NA|NA|TRBV7-6|TRBJ1-1
CASSLKTNTEAFF
TGTGCCAGCAGCTTAAAAACGAACACTGAAGCTTTCTTT
>NA|once|TRBV5-1|TRBJ1-5
CASSPGGYQPQHF
TGCGCCAGCAGCCCGGGGGGTTATCAGCCCCAGCATTTT
>TRBD2|few|TRBV19|TRBJ2-3
CASGPGGGPGDTQYF
TGTGCCAGTGGCCCTGGCGGGGGGCCTGGGGATACGCAGTATTTT
>NA|NA|TRBV27|TRBJ1-1
CASYQMGGMNTEAFF
TGTGCCAGCTACCAGATGGGGGGGATGAACACTGAAGCTTTCTTT
>TRBD1|NA|TRBV5-6|TRBJ2-7
CASSLVPGQGYEQYF
TGTGCCAGCAGCTTGGTTCCGGGACAGGGCTACGAGCAGTACTTC
>NA|NA|TRBV10-3|TRBJ1-1
CAISAPMNTEAFF
TGTGCCATCAGTGCTCCTATGAACACTGAAGCTTTCTTT
>TRBD1|once|TRBV6-1|TRBJ1-5
CASRQGDNQPQHF
TGTGCCAGCCGACAGGGGGACAATCAGCCCCAGCATTTT
>NA|NA|TRBV2|TRBJ2-5
CASRRQNTERETQYF
TGTGCCAGCAGGCGACAGAACACCGAGCGGGAGACCCAGTACTTC
>NA|NA|TRBV27|TRBJ1-1
CASRGSRGTYTEAFF
TGTGCCAGCAGAGGATCTCGGGGTACATACACTGAAGCTTTCTTT
>NA|NA|TRBV19|TRBJ1-6
CASSLPGNSPLHF
TGTGCCAGTAGCCTTCCAGGGAATTCACCCCTCCACTTT
>NA|NA|TRBV19|TRBJ2-7
CASSIRQTSYEQYF
TGTGCCAGTAGTATACGACAGACCTCCTACGAGCAGTACTTC
>TRBD1|once|TRBV2|TRBJ1-5
CASSSGGNQPQHF
TGTGCCAGCAGTTCAGGGGGGAATCAGCCCCAGCATTTT
>NA|NA|TRBV5-1|TRBJ1-4
CASNRGANEKLFF
TGCGCCAGCAATCGAGGGGCGAATGAAAAACTGTTTTTT
>NA|few|TRBV29-1|TRBJ2-1
CSVVGTYNNEQFF
TGCAGCGTTGTTGGGACATACAACAATGAGCAGTTCTTC
>TRBD1|NA|TRBV9|TRBJ2-5
CASSSGVGTGGTKLETQYF
TGTGCCAGCAGCTCAGGCGTCGGGACAGGGGGCACTAAGCTCGAGACCCAGTACTTC
>TRBD2|NA|TRBV15|TRBJ2-5
CATSTQTSGGAETQYF
TGTGCCACCAGCACCCAGACTAGCGGGGGGGCAGAGACCCAGTACTTC
>TRBD2|NA|TRBV11-2|TRBJ2-7
CASSLAPGGRGEQYF
TGTGCCAGCAGCTTAGCACCGGGGGGACGCGGCGAGCAGTACTTC
>TRBD1|few|TRBV5-1|TRBJ1-2
CASSVDRDYGYTF
TGCGCCAGCAGCGTGGACAGGGACTATGGCTACACCTTC
>NA|NA|TRBV5-1|TRBJ1-1
CASSFVTADTEAFF
TGCGCCAGCAGCTTTGTGACGGCGGACACTGAAGCTTTCTTT
>NA|NA|TRBV7-6|TRBJ1-2
CASSPLGGANYGYTF
TGTGCCAGCAGCCCATTGGGGGGAGCTAACTATGGCTACACCTTC
>TRBD2|NA|TRBV2|TRBJ2-5
CAITPLAGDQETQYF
TGTGCCATAACCCCGCTAGCGGGAGATCAAGAGACCCAGTACTTC
>NA|NA|TRBV5-8|TRBJ1-2
CASSPWTANYGYTF
TGTGCCAGCAGCCCATGGACAGCTAACTATGGCTACACCTTC
>NA|NA|TRBV6-1|TRBJ1-5
CASSEGDKGFRSPQHF
TGTGCCAGCAGTGAAGGGGATAAGGGCTTTAGGTCGCCCCAGCATTTT
>NA|NA|TRBV18|TRBJ2-7
CASSPPNAPPRGGKLNEQYF
TGTGCCAGCTCACCACCGAATGCTCCCCCAAGGGGTGGAAAGTTAAACGAGCAGTACTTC
>NA|NA|TRBV4-1|TRBJ2-3
CASSQGTAQGTQYF
TGCGCCAGCAGCCAAGGGACTGCCCAGGGTACGCAGTATTTT
>TRBD1|NA|TRBV19|TRBJ2-3
CASLMTGGFTDTQYF
TGTGCCAGTCTTATGACAGGGGGCTTTACAGATACGCAGTATTTT
>TRBD1|NA|TRBV19|TRBJ1-1
CASRIGQGGKAFF
TGTGCCAGTAGGATCGGACAGGGAGGGAAAGCTTTCTTT
>NA|NA|TRBV12-5|TRBJ2-1
CASGLGLGGAARNEQFF
TGTGCTAGTGGTTTGGGACTGGGGGGGGCCGCAAGGAATGAGCAGTTCTTC
>NA|NA|TRBV19|TRBJ1-6
CASSIAFTSSYNSPLHF
TGTGCCAGTAGTATAGCCTTCACGAGCTCCTATAATTCACCCCTCCACTTT